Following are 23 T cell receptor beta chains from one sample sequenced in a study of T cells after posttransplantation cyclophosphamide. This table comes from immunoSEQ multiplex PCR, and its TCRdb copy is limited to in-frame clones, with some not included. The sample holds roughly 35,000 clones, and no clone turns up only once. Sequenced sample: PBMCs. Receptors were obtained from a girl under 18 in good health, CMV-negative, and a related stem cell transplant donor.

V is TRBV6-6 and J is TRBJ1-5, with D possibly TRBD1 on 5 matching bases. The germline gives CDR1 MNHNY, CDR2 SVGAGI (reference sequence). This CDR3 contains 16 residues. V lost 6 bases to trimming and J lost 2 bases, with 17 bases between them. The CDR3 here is CASSPRTPLRNQPQHF. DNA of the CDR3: TGTGCCAGCAGCCCTCGGACACCCCTACGCAATCAGCCCCAGCATTTT.

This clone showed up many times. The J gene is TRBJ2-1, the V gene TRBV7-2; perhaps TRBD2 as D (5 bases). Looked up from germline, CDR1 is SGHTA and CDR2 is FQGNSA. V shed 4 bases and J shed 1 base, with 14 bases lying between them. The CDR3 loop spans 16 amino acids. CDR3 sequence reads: CASSWRAQTSYNEQFF. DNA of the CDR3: TGTGCCAGCAGCTGGCGGGCGCAGACATCCTACAATGAGCAGTTCTTC.

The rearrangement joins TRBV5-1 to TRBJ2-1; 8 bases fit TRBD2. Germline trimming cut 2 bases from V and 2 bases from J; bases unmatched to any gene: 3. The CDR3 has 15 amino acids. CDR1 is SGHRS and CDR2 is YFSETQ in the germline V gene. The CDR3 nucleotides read TGCGCCAGCAGCTTAGGAGCGGGAGCCTACAATGAGCAGTTCTTC. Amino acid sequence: CASSLGAGAYNEQFF.

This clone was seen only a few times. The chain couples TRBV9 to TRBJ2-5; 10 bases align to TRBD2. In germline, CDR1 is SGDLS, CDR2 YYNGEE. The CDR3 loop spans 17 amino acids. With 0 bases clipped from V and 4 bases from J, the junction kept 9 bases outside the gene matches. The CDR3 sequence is CASSVGSSGRLGETQYF. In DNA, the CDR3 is TGTGCCAGCAGCGTAGGCTCTAGCGGGAGACTGGGAGAGACCCAGTACTTC.

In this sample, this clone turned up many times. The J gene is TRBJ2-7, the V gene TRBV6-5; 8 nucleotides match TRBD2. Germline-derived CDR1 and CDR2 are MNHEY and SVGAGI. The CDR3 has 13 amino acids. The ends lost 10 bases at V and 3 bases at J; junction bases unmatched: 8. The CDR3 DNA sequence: TGTGCCACAAACGGGGGGGCTGACTACGAGCAGTACTTC. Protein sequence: CATNGGADYEQYF.

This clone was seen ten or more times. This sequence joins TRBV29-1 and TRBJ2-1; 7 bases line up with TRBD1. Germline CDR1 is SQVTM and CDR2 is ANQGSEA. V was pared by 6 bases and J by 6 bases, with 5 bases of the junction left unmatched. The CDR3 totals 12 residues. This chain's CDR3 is CSVSYRGNEQFF. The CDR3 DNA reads TGCAGCGTCTCCTACAGGGGCAATGAGCAGTTCTTC.

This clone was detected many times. This CDR3 reads CASGTLDSHYGYTF. Written as DNA, the CDR3 is TGCGCCAGCGGGACGCTGGACAGTCATTATGGCTACACCTTC. The chain carries TRBV5-1 and TRBJ1-2; weak D call: TRBD1 (6 bases). CDR3 length: 14 residues. Germline-derived CDR1 and CDR2 are SGHRS and YFSETQ. V dropped 7 bases and J dropped 5 bases, with 18 bases sitting between them. Full variable domain (missing parts from reference TRBV5-1 and TRBJ1-2): KAGVTQTPRYLIKTRGQQVTLSCSPISGHRSVSWYQQTPGQGLQFLFEYFSETQRNKGNFPGRFSGRQFSNSRSEMNVSTLELGDSALYLCASGTLDSHYGYTFGSGTRLTVV.

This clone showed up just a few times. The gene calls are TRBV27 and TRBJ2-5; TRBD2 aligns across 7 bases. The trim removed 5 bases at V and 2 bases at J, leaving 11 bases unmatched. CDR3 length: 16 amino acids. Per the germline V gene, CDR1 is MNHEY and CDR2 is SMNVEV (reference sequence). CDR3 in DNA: TGTGCCAGCAGTCCCCTTGGAGCGGGACTACAAGAGACCCAGTACTTC. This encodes CASSPLGAGLQETQYF.

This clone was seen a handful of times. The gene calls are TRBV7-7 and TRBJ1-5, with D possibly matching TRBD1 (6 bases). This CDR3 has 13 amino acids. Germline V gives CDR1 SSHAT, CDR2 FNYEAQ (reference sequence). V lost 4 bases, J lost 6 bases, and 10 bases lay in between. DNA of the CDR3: TGTGCCAGCAGCTCAGGGGTTGCTCAGCCCCAGCATTTT. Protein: CASSSGVAQPQHF.

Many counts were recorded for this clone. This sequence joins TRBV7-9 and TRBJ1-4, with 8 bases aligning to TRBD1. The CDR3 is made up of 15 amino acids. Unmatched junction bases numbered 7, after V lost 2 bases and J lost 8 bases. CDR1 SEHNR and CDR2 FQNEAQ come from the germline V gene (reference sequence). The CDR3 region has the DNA TGTGCCAGCAGCTTAAATCCGACAGGGGACGAAAAACTGTTTTTT. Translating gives CASSLNPTGDEKLFF.

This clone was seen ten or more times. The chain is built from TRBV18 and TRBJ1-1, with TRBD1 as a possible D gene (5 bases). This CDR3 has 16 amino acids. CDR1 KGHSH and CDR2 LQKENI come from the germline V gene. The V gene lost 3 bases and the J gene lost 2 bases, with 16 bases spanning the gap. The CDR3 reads CASSPRTRPRNTEAFF. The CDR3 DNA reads TGTGCCAGCTCACCCCGGACACGACCCAGAAACACTGAAGCTTTCTTT.

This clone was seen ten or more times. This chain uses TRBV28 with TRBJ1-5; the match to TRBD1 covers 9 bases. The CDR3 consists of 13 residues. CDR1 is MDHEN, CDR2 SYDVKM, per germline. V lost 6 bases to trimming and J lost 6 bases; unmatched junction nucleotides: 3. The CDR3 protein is CASSGTGIQPQHF. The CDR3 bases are TGTGCCAGCAGCGGGACAGGGATTCAGCCCCAGCATTTT.

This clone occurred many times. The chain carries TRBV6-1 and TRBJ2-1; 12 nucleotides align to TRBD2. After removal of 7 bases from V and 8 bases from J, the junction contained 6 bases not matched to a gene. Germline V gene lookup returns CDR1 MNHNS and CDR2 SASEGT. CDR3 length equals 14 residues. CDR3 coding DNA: TGTGCCAGCACCCCCGGACTAGCGGGATATGAGCAGTTCTTC. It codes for CASTPGLAGYEQFF.

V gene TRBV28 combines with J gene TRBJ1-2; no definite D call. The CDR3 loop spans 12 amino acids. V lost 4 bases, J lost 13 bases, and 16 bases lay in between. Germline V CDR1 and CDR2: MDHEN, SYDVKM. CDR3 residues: CASSSPTKYSTF. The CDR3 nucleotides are TGTGCCAGCAGTTCCCCAACGAAATACTCCACCTTC.

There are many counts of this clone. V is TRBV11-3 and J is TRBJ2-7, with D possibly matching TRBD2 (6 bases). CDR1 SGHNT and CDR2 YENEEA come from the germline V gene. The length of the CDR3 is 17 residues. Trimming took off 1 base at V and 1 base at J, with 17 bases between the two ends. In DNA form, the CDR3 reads TGTGCCAGCAGCTTAGCCCCTCAAAGGGAGGAGTCCTACGAGCAGTACTTC. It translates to CASSLAPQREESYEQYF.

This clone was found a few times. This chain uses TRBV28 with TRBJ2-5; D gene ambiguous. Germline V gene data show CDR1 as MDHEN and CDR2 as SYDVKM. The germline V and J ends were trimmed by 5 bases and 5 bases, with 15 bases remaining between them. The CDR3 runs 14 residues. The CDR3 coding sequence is TGTGCCAGCAGTCCCGAAACTTCTGCGGAGACCCAGTACTTC. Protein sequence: CASSPETSAETQYF.

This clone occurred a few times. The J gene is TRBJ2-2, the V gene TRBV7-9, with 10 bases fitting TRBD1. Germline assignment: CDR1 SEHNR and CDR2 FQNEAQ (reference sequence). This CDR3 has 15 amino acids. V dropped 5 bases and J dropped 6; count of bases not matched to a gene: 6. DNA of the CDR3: TGTGCCAGCAGCCGCCGACAGGGGGCGGCCGGGGAGCTGTTTTTT. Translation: CASSRRQGAAGELFF.

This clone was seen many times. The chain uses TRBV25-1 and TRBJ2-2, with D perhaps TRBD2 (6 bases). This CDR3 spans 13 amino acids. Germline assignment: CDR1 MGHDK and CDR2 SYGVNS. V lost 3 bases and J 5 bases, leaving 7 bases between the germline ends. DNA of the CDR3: TGTGCCAGCAGTGAGGAGGGAACCGGGGAGCTGTTTTTT. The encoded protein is CASSEEGTGELFF.

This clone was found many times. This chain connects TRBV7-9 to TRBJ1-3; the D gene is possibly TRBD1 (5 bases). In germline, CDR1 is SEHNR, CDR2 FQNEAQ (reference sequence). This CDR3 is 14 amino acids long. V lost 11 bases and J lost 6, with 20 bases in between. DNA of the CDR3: TGTGCCGCCGTTGGGGCCGGGGGTGAAAACACCATATATTTT. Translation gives CAAVGAGGENTIYF.

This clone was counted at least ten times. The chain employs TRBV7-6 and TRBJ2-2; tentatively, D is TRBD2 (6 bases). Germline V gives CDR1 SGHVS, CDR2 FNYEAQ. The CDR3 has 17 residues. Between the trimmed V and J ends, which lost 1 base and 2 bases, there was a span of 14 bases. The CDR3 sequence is CASSLGEDYSNTGELFF. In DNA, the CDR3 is TGTGCCAGCAGCTTAGGGGAGGACTATTCCAACACCGGGGAGCTGTTTTTT.

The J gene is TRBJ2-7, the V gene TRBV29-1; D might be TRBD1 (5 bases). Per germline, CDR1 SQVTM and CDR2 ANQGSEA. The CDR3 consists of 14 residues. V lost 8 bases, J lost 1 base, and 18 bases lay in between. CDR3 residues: CSYSSRESSYEQYF. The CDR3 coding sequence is TGCAGCTACTCCTCCAGGGAATCTTCCTACGAGCAGTACTTC.

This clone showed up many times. The CDR3 sequence: CASSLAGTGNTGELFF. As DNA, the CDR3 is TGTGCCAGCAGCCTGGCCGGGACAGGGAACACCGGGGAGCTGTTTTTT. J is TRBJ2-2 and V is TRBV27, with 8 positions matching TRBD1. Germline trimming cut 6 bases from V and 1 base from J; bases unmatched to any gene: 7. The CDR3 runs to 16 residues. Per the germline V gene, CDR1 is MNHEY and CDR2 is SMNVEV (reference sequence).

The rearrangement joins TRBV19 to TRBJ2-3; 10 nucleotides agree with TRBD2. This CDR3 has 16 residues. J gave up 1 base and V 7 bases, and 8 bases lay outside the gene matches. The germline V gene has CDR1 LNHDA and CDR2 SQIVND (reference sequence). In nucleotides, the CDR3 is TGTGCCAGTATGATATCTGGGACTAGCGGCACAGATACGCAGTATTTT. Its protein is CASMISGTSGTDTQYF.